This TCR beta chain is from a study of long-term antiretroviral therapy in people with HIV. Study in general: The 2015 immediate-ART recommendation was preceded by the earliest samples by about a decade. Study findings and constraints: Transplant donor controls retained higher diversity, though diversity increased after ART.

Runs used v3.0 of the immunoSEQ assay and were done at survey level. The target of sequencing was roughly 35,000-55,000 T-cell genomes per sample. The protocol was immunoSEQ multiplex PCR, while the TCRdb copy is restricted to in-frame clones and leaves out a portion. The sample has 23,000 or so clones; roughly 84% are singletons. The CDR3 extends over 15 amino acids. Germline assignment: CDR1 SNHLY and CDR2 FYNNEI. J was trimmed by 0 bases and V by 6 bases; bases with no gene match: 6. Points on this clone: The antigen remains undetermined.

The sequence was collected from a man in his late teens or twenties with HIV. V and J are TRBV2 and TRBJ2-3, with TRBD2 identical over 7 bases. Here the sequenced sample was unsorted PBMCs, taken 0.1 years before starting antiretroviral therapy. This CDR3 is CASSETSRSTDTQYF. DNA of the CDR3: TGTGCCAGCAGCGAGACTAGCCGGAGCACAGATACGCAGTATTTT.